The 3 T cell receptor beta chains below all came from one sample that was sequenced in a study of T cells in Graves' hyperthyroidism and ophthalmopathy. RNA transcripts yielded amplified TCR beta CDR3 regions. A first-round RT-PCR of the TCR CDR3 used the HTBI primer set. TCRdb processed the multiplex PCR reads anew with MiXCR; each CDR3 protein has one entry. The sample contains hundreds of thousands of distinct CDR3 sequences, 30% to 40% of which appear only once. Source material: blood. These receptors all stem from a woman aged 40 to 50 with Graves' hyperthyroidism.

As regards this clonotype: In this CDR3 the conserved last residue, phenylalanine or tryptophan, is missing, so a read error is likely. This sequence joins TRBV5-1 and TRBJ1-2; D call uncertain. This CDR3 is 14 amino acids long. Germline assignment: CDR1 SGHRS and CDR2 YFSETQ. Between the trimmed V and J ends, which lost 2 bases and 8 bases, there was a span of 16 bases. In DNA, the CDR3 is TGCGCCAGCAGCTTCCGGACCGACGTTGAAGGCTACACCATC. Amino acid sequence: CASSFRTDVEGYTI.

The chain combines TRBV6-6 with TRBJ2-2, with a tentative D call TRBD2 (6 bases). Between the trimmed V and J ends, which lost 2 bases and 4 bases, there was a span of 14 bases. The CDR3 has 16 amino acids. CDR1 and CDR2 (germline): MNHNY, SVGAGI (reference sequence). The CDR3, as DNA: TGTGCCAGCAGTTACGGGAGGACAAAGATCACCGGGGAGCTGTTTTTT. Encoded protein: CASSYGRTKITGELFF.

V is TRBV10-2 and J is TRBJ1-5; 9 nucleotides line up with TRBD1. CDR1 is WSHSY, CDR2 SAAADI, per germline. The CDR3 runs 15 residues. Unmatched junction bases numbered 2, after V lost 2 bases and J lost 3 bases. The CDR3 coding sequence is TGCGCCAGCAGTGAGACAGGGGGCCTCAATCAGCCCCAGCATTTT. Translating it yields CASSETGGLNQPQHF.